This is a list of T cell receptor beta chains from one sample in a study of cytomegalovirus exposure and HLA in healthy donors. Using immunoSEQ multiplex PCR, the repertoire was profiled, and TCRdb retains in-frame clones only, with some absent. The sample lists over 85,000 clones; roughly three quarters were seen once. Sequenced: PBMCs. Receptors were obtained from a male donor in good health and CMV-seropositive. Both conserved end residues are part of each CDR3. The D gene is left open where the match is weak. Some rows mark clone size as missing; the rest say once, few, many or name a class of expanded clone.

CDR3 protein	CDR3 DNA	clone size	CDR3 length	V gene	J gene	D gene
CAISPRTSGRERTGELFF	TGTGCCATCAGCCCCAGGACTAGCGGGAGGGAGCGCACCGGGGAGCTGTTTTTT	.	18	TRBV10-3	TRBJ2-2	TRBD2
CASSYGTQYF	TGTGCCAGCAGTTACGGTACGCAGTATTTT	.	10	TRBV28	TRBJ2-3	.
CASSVVSGATGELFF	TGTGCCAGCAGCGTAGTGTCGGGAGCCACCGGGGAGCTGTTTTTT	.	15	TRBV9	TRBJ2-2	.
CASSGYRGQPQHF	TGTGCCAGCAGTGGTTACAGGGGCCAGCCCCAGCATTTT	.	13	TRBV6-1	TRBJ1-5	TRBD1
CASSRGHQETQYF	TGTGCCAGCAGCAGAGGGCACCAAGAGACCCAGTACTTC	.	13	TRBV21-1	TRBJ2-5	.
CAISVPSGTSGNEQFF	TGTGCCATCAGTGTCCCCTCCGGGACTAGCGGCAATGAGCAGTTCTTC	.	16	TRBV10-3	TRBJ2-1	TRBD2
CASSEGGYEQFF	TGTGCCAGCAGTGAAGGGGGCTATGAGCAGTTCTTC	once	12	TRBV2	TRBJ2-1	.
CASRGQPSSYNSPLHF	TGTGCCAGCAGAGGACAGCCGAGCTCCTATAATTCACCCCTCCACTTT	.	16	TRBV28	TRBJ1-6	.
CASSLLAATSGANVLTF	TGTGCCAGCAGCTTGCTAGCGGCGACCTCTGGGGCCAACGTCCTGACTTTC	.	17	TRBV5-5	TRBJ2-6	TRBD2
CASSSPVANGLTF	TGTGCCAGCAGCTCACCGGTAGCCAACGGCCTGACTTTC	.	13	TRBV7-2	TRBJ2-6	.
CASSMGLAGDAYNEQFF	TGTGCCAGCAGCATGGGACTAGCGGGAGATGCCTACAATGAGCAGTTCTTC	.	17	TRBV5-6	TRBJ2-1	TRBD2